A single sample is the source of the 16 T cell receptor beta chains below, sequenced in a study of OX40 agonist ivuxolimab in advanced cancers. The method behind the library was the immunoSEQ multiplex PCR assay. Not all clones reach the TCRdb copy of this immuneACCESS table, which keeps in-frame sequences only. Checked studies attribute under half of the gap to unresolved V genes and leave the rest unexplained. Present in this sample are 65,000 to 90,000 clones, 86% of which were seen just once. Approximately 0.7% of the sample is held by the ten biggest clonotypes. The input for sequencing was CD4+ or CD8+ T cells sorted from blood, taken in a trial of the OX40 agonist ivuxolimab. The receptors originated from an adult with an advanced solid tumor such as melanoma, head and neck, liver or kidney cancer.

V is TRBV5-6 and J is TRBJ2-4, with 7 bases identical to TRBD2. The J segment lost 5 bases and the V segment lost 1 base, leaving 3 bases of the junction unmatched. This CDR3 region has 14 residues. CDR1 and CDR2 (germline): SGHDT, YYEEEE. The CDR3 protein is CASSLPSGENIQYF. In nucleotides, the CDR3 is TGTGCCAGCAGCTTGCCTAGCGGAGAAAACATTCAGTACTTC.

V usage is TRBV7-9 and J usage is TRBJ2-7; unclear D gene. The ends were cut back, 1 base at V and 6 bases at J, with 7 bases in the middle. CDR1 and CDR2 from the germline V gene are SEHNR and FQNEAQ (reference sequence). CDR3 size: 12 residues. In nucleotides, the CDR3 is TGTGCCAGCAGCTTAGTCCCCACCGAGCAGTACTTC. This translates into CASSLVPTEQYF.

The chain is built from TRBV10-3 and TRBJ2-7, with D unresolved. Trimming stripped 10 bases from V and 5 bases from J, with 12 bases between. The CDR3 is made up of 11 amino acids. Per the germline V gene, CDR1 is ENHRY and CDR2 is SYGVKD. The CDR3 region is CATGIKDEQYF. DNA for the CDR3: TGTGCCACGGGTATCAAGGACGAGCAGTACTTC.

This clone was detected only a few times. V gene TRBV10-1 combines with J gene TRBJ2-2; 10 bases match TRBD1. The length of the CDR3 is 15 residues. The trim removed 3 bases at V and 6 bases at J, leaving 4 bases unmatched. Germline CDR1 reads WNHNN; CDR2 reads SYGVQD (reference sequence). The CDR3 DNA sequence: TGCGCCAGCAGTGAAGGGACAGGGGTCGCCGGGGAGCTGTTTTTT. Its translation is CASSEGTGVAGELFF.

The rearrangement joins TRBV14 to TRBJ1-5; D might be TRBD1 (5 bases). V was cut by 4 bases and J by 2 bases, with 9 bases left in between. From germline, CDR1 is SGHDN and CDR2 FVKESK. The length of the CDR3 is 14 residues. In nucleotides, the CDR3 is TGTGCCAGCAGCCCTGGGGGGGGCAATCAGCCCCAGCATTTT. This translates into CASSPGGGNQPQHF.

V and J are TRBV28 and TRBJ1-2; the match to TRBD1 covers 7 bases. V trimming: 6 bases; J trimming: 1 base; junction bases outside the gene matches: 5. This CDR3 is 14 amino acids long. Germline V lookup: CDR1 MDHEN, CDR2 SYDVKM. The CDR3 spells CASSRDSFNYGYTF. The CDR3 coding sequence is TGTGCCAGCAGCCGGGACAGCTTTAACTATGGCTACACCTTC.

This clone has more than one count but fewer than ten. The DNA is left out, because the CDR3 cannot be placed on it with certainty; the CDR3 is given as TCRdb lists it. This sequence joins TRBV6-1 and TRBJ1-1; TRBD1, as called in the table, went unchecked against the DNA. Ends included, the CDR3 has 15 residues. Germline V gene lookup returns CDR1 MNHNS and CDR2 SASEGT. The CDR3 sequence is CASSTSTGGNTEAFF.

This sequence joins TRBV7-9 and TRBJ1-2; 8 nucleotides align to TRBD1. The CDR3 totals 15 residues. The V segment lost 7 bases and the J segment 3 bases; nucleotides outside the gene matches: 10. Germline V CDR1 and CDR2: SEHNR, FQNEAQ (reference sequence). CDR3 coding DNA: TGTGCCAGCAACCAACCGGACAGGGCCTACTATGGCTACACCTTC. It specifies CASNQPDRAYYGYTF.

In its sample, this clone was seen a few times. The CDR3 coding sequence is TGTGCCAGCAGCTTGCCCGGAGGGAACACTGAAGCTTTCTTT. Encoded protein: CASSLPGGNTEAFF. The chain is built from TRBV5-4 and TRBJ1-1, with D uncertain. The CDR3 covers 14 residues. Trimming removed 1 base at V and 1 base at J, with 8 bases between. Germline CDR1 and CDR2: SGHNT and YYREEE (reference sequence).

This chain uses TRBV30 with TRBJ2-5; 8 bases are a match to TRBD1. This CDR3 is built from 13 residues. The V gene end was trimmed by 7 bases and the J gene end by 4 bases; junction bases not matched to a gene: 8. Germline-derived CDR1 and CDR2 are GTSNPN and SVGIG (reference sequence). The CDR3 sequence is CASARGRVETQYF. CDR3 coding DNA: TGTGCCTCAGCCAGGGGGCGGGTAGAGACCCAGTACTTC.

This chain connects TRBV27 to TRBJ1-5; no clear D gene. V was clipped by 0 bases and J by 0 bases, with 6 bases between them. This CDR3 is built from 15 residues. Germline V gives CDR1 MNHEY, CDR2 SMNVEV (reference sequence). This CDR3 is CASSLSGYSNQPQHF. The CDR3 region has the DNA TGTGCCAGCAGTTTATCGGGCTATAGCAATCAGCCCCAGCATTTT.

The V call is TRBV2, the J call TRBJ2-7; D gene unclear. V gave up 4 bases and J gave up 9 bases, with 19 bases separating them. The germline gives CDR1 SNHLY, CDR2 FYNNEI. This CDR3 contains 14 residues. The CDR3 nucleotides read TGTGCCAGCAGTGTGGCCCCTACCTCGTCGGGGCAGTACTTC. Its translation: CASSVAPTSSGQYF.

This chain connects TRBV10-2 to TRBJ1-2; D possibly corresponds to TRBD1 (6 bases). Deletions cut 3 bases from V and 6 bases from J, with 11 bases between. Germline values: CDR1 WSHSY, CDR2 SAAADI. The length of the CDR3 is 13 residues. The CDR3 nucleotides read TGCGCCAGCAGTGAAGGGGGATTCGATGGCTACACCTTC. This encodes CASSEGGFDGYTF.

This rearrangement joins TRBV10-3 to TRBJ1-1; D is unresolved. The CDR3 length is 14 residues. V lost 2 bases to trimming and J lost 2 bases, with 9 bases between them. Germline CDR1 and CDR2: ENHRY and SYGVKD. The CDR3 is CAISEQLLNTEAFF. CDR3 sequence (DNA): TGTGCCATCAGTGAGCAGTTGCTTAACACTGAAGCTTTCTTT.

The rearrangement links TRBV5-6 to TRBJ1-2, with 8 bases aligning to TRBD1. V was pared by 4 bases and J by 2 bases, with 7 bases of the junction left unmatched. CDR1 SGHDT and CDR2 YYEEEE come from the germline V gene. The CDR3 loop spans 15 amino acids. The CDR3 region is CASSPGTGLNYGYTF. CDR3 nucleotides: TGTGCCAGCAGCCCCGGGACAGGCCTAAACTATGGCTACACCTTC.

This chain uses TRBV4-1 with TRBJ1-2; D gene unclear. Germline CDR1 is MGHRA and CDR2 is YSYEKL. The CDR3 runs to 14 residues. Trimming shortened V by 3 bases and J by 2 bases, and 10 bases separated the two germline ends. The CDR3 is CASSQSQLNYGYTF. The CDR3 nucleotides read TGCGCCAGCAGCCAGTCACAGCTAAACTATGGCTACACCTTC.